These 28 T cell receptor beta chains were all obtained from the same sample, sequenced in a study of T cell responses to AZD1222 COVID-19 vaccine. The table came from immunoSEQ multiplex PCR; TCRdb's copy has only in-frame clones and leaves some out. Among some 180,000 clones, around 90% were seen once, and the ten largest hold 0.85% to 1.1%. This sample comprised peripheral blood, obtained 28 days after the second AZD1222 dose. The receptors were sampled from an adult who received the AZD1222 COVID-19 vaccine.

CDR3 sequence reads: CASSQESFGGPGTGELFF. CDR3 sequence (DNA): TGTGCCAGCAGCCAAGAATCATTCGGGGGCCCGGGCACCGGGGAGCTGTTTTTT. The V call is TRBV3-1 (or the pseudogene TRBV3-2), the J call TRBJ2-2, with D possibly being TRBD1 or TRBD2 (6 bases each). Trimming left V 0 bases short and J 4 bases short, with 18 bases between. The CDR3 spans 18 residues. Germline CDR1 reads LGHDT; CDR2 reads YNNKEL (reference sequence).

A few counts support this clone. V and J are TRBV5-6 and TRBJ2-7; tentatively, D is TRBD1 (5 bases). The CDR3 has 13 amino acids. Trimming removed 1 base at V and 5 bases at J, with 10 bases between. Germline V lookup: CDR1 SGHDT, CDR2 YYEEEE. CDR3 DNA sequence: TGTGCCAGCAGCTTGAGGCAGGGCCACGAGCAGTACTTC. It yields the protein CASSLRQGHEQYF.

The chain joins TRBV30 to TRBJ2-2, with D possibly TRBD2 on 6 matching bases. This CDR3 comprises 14 residues. Germline assignment: CDR1 GTSNPN and CDR2 SVGIG (reference sequence). The ends were cut back, 5 bases at V and 4 bases at J, with 14 bases in the middle. The CDR3 sequence: CAWAGRQLTGELFF. As DNA, the CDR3 is TGTGCCTGGGCAGGGAGGCAGCTCACCGGGGAGCTGTTTTTT. The variable domain in full, with the rest retrieved from reference TRBV30 and TRBJ2-2, is SQTIHQWPATLVQPVGSPLSLECTVEGTSNPNLYWYRQAAGRGLQLLFYSVGIGQISSEVPQNLSASRPQDRQFILSSKKLLLSDSGFYLCAWAGRQLTGELFFGEGSRLTVL.

The V and J genes are TRBV29-1 and TRBJ1-4; TRBD1 matches 7 bases. The CDR3 has 13 residues. V gave up 6 bases and J gave up 8 bases; unmatched junction bases: 9. Germline CDR1 SQVTM, CDR2 ANQGSEA. This CDR3 is CSVRQGGSEKLFF. The CDR3 DNA follows: TGCAGCGTCAGACAGGGTGGGTCAGAAAAACTGTTTTTT.

The chain employs TRBV2 and TRBJ1-5; 7 bases are a match to TRBD1. Per germline, CDR1 SNHLY and CDR2 FYNNEI. This CDR3 has 15 residues. The ends lost 7 bases at V and 2 bases at J; junction bases unmatched: 8. The CDR3 region is CASKERQGGNQPQHF. CDR3 in DNA: TGTGCCAGCAAGGAGCGACAGGGTGGCAATCAGCCCCAGCATTTT. The full variable domain, completed using reference TRBV2 and TRBJ1-5, is EPEVTQTPSHQVTQMGQEVILRCVPISNHLYFYWYRQILGQKVEFLVSFYNNEISEKSEIFDDQFSVERPDGSNFTLKIRSTKLEDSAMYFCASKERQGGNQPQHFGDGTRLSIL.

The chain has TRBV2 and TRBJ2-5, with D perhaps being TRBD1 or TRBD2 (6 bases each). The germline V gene has CDR1 SNHLY and CDR2 FYNNEI. V lost 7 bases to trimming and J lost 4 bases, with 10 bases between them. The CDR3 is made up of 12 amino acids. The CDR3, as DNA: TGTGCCAGCAATGGAGGGGGAGAGACCCAGTACTTC. Protein: CASNGGGETQYF.

The chain is built from TRBV12-3 or TRBV12-4 and TRBJ1-4, with TRBD1 as a possible D gene (6 bases). The CDR3 contains 13 residues. Trimming took 4 bases from V and 10 from J, leaving 13 bases between them. The DNA of the CDR3 is TGTGCCAGCAGTTCTCCCCCAGGGGTAAAACTGTTTTTT. Translated, it gives CASSSPPGVKLFF.

For this clone: This sample also contains other DNA sequences that code for the same CDR3. The rearrangement links TRBV3-1 (or the pseudogene TRBV3-2) to TRBJ1-5; D remains unclear. This CDR3 contains 14 residues. Trimming pared 1 base from V and 4 bases from J, leaving 8 bases between. CDR1 LGHDT and CDR2 YNNKEL come from the germline V gene (reference sequence). CDR3 in DNA: TGTGCCAGCAGCCAAGGCAACAGTAATCAGCCCCAGCATTTT. Amino acids: CASSQGNSNQPQHF.

CDR3 amino acids: CATSRVRGASEAFF. The CDR3 DNA sequence: TGTGCCACCAGCAGAGTCAGGGGCGCCTCTGAAGCTTTCTTT. The chain recombines TRBV15 with TRBJ1-1; weak D call: TRBD1 (6 bases). V was trimmed by 1 base and J by 6 bases, leaving 12 bases between them. The CDR3 is 14 amino acids. The germline CDR1 and CDR2 sequences are LNHNV and YYDKDF (reference sequence). The whole variable domain, filled in from reference TRBV15 and TRBJ1-1, reads DAMVIQNPRYQVTQFGKPVTLSCSQTLNHNVMYWYQQKSSQAPKLLFHYYDKDFNNEADTPDNFQSRRPNTSFCFLDIRSPGLGDTAMYLCATSRVRGASEAFFGQGTRLTVV.

This chain connects TRBV6-5 to TRBJ2-7; a weak D match, TRBD2 (7 bases). Trimming removed 7 bases from V and 2 bases from J, with 18 bases in between. Per the germline V gene, CDR1 is MNHEY and CDR2 is SVGAGI. CDR3 length: 15 residues. The CDR3 is CASIVRGAEPYEQYF. In nucleotides, the CDR3 is TGTGCCAGCATTGTACGGGGGGCGGAACCCTACGAGCAGTACTTC.

This clone was observed a handful of times. V is TRBV7-6 and J is TRBJ2-7; D is unclear. From germline, CDR1 is SGHVS and CDR2 FNYEAQ. V lost 1 base, J lost 0 bases, and 10 bases lay in between. The CDR3 loop spans 15 amino acids. The CDR3 DNA is TGTGCCAGCAGCTTAGAGGCCAGAAGCTCCTACGAGCAGTACTTC. Translating it yields CASSLEARSSYEQYF.

The chain links TRBV2 to TRBJ2-2, with a weak D call TRBD1 (6 bases). Trimming took 6 bases from V and 5 from J, leaving 25 bases between them. Germline CDR1 and CDR2: SNHLY and FYNNEI. This CDR3 spans 18 amino acids. CDR3 nucleotides: TGTGCCAGCAGGCGGACAGCCGTCGTGAGTACGGGAACCGGGGAGCTGTTTTTT. Encoded protein: CASRRTAVVSTGTGELFF.

The chain carries TRBV25-1 and TRBJ1-1; D is perhaps TRBD1 (6 bases). With 7 bases removed from V and 1 base from J, the gap between germline ends came to 13 bases. The germline CDR1 and CDR2 sequences are MGHDK and SYGVNS. The CDR3 has 14 amino acids. CDR3 sequence (DNA): TGTGCCAGCACTCCGGGGGGGGCGAACACTGAAGCTTTCTTT. Translation: CASTPGGANTEAFF.

The V and J genes are TRBV5-6 and TRBJ2-7, with 9 bases lining up with TRBD1. Germline lookup yields CDR1 SGHDT and CDR2 YYEEEE. The CDR3 is made up of 14 amino acids. V lost 5 bases to trimming and J lost 3 bases; unmatched junction nucleotides: 6. The CDR3 loop reads CASSRGQGHYEQYF. The CDR3, as DNA: TGTGCCAGCAGTCGGGGACAGGGACACTACGAGCAGTACTTC. Full variable domain (rest looked up from reference TRBV5-6 and TRBJ2-7): DAGVTQSPTHLIKTRGQQVTLRCSPKSGHDTVSWYQQALGQGPQFIFQYYEEEERQRGNFPDRFSGHQFPNYSSELNVNALLLGDSALYLCASSRGQGHYEQYFGPGTRLTVT.

V usage is TRBV9 and J usage is TRBJ1-3, with D tentatively TRBD1 (5 bases). The CDR3 spans 14 residues. Trimming stripped 4 bases from V and 4 bases from J, with 12 bases between. Germline CDR1 reads SGDLS; CDR2 reads YYNGEE. CDR3 nucleotides: TGTGCCAGCAGCCCGGGGGGTTGGGGAAACACCATATATTTT. Translated, it gives CASSPGGWGNTIYF.

The chain is built from TRBV7-9 and TRBJ1-3; D possibly corresponds to TRBD1 (5 bases). V dropped 5 bases and J dropped 4 bases, with 12 bases sitting between them. The CDR3 spans 14 residues. CDR1 and CDR2 from the germline V gene are SEHNR and FQNEAQ (reference sequence). The chain's CDR3 is CASSPRGLGNTIYF. The CDR3 DNA sequence: TGTGCCAGCAGCCCCCGGGGACTCGGAAACACCATATATTTT.

This rearrangement joins TRBV4-1 to TRBJ2-7, with D maybe TRBD2 (5 bases). V shed 1 base and J shed 4 bases, with 8 bases lying between them. There are 13 residues in the CDR3. CDR1 MGHRA and CDR2 YSYEKL come from the germline V gene. Written as DNA, the CDR3 is TGCGCCAGCAGCCAAGTGGGCGGGTACGAGCAGTACTTC. Its protein is CASSQVGGYEQYF.

The genes are TRBV18 and TRBJ1-2; TRBD1 might be the D (6 bases). V shed 4 bases and J shed 8 bases, with 17 bases lying between them. The germline V gene has CDR1 KGHSH and CDR2 LQKENI. The CDR3 spans 14 residues. The CDR3 DNA sequence: TGTGCCAGCTCACACACTACAGGGCAAGGAGGCTACACCTTC. It codes for CASSHTTGQGGYTF. Using reference TRBV18 and TRBJ1-2 for the parts outside the CDR3, the full variable domain is NAGVMQNPRHLVRRRGQEARLRCSPMKGHSHVYWYRQLPEEGLKFMVYLQKENIIDESGMPKERFSAEFPKEGPSILRIQQVVRGDSAAYFCASSHTTGQGGYTFGSGTRLTVV.

V gene TRBV7-9 combines with J gene TRBJ1-2, with D tentatively TRBD1 (6 bases). This CDR3 is 16 amino acids long. V lost 1 base and J 3 bases, leaving 15 bases between the germline ends. In germline, CDR1 is SEHNR, CDR2 FQNEAQ (reference sequence). The CDR3 loop reads CASSLEGQGTHYGYTF. For the CDR3, the DNA is TGTGCCAGCAGCTTAGAAGGGCAGGGGACTCACTATGGCTACACCTTC. The whole variable domain, remainder taken from reference TRBV7-9 and TRBJ1-2, is DTGVSQNPRHKITKRGQNVTFRCDPISEHNRLYWYRQTLGQGPEFLTYFQNEAQLEKSRLLSDRFSAERPKGSFSTLEIQRTEQGDSAMYLCASSLEGQGTHYGYTFGSGTRLTVV.

This sequence joins TRBV7-9 and TRBJ1-6, with TRBD1 matching over 8 bases. Germline CDR1 reads SEHNR; CDR2 reads FQNEAQ (reference sequence). The CDR3 consists of 14 residues. V lost 5 bases and J lost 9; bases outside the gene matches: 6. The CDR3 region has the DNA TGTGCCAGCAGCATTGACAGGGGAGTTTCACCCCTCCACTTT. Its translation is CASSIDRGVSPLHF.

V and J are TRBV5-1 and TRBJ2-1, with TRBD1 matching 10 bases. Germline CDR1 reads SGHRS; CDR2 reads YFSETQ. V dropped 4 bases and J dropped 4; count of bases not matched to a gene: 5. The length of the CDR3 is 15 residues. CDR3 nucleotides: TGCGCCAGCAGCATGGGACAGGGGCCGTACAATGAGCAGTTCTTC. Residues: CASSMGQGPYNEQFF.

The rearrangement joins TRBV6-2 or TRBV6-3 to TRBJ1-1; D might be TRBD1 (5 bases). Germline loops: CDR1 MNHEY, CDR2 SVGEGT. The CDR3 length is 15 residues. V was cut by 5 bases and J by 6 bases, with 19 bases left in between. CDR3 DNA sequence: TGTGCCAGCAGTCGAACCGGGACCTCGGGTGCTGAAGCTTTCTTT. It codes for CASSRTGTSGAEAFF.

The chain carries TRBV30 and TRBJ1-1; D is possibly TRBD1 (5 bases). V shed 3 bases and J shed 5 bases, with 13 bases lying between them. The CDR3 is 13 residues long. Germline V lookup: CDR1 GTSNPN, CDR2 SVGIG (reference sequence). CDR3 nucleotides: TGTGCCTGGAGCCTACAGGAGGGGACTGAAGCTTTCTTT. It translates to CAWSLQEGTEAFF.

CDR3 protein: CASKASRTSYEQYF. The DNA for the CDR3 is TGTGCCAGTAAGGCATCCCGAACCTCCTACGAGCAGTACTTC. The chain recombines TRBV19 with TRBJ2-7; D is unclear. Germline V gene data show CDR1 as LNHDA and CDR2 as SQIVND (reference sequence). The CDR3 is made up of 14 amino acids. V was shortened by 7 bases and J by 0 bases, with 13 bases between the two germline ends.

V gene TRBV5-5 combines with J gene TRBJ1-2, with D perhaps TRBD1 (6 bases). This CDR3 is 15 amino acids long. Germline assignment: CDR1 SGHKS and CDR2 YYEKEE (reference sequence). V shed 3 bases and J shed 4 bases, with 16 bases lying between them. The CDR3 protein is CASSSHGGAPYGYTF. Written as DNA, the CDR3 is TGTGCCAGCAGCTCCCACGGGGGGGCGCCCTATGGCTACACCTTC. The whole variable domain, filled in from reference TRBV5-5 and TRBJ1-2, reads DAGVTQSPTHLIKTRGQQVTLRCSPISGHKSVSWYQQVLGQGPQFIFQYYEKEERGRGNFPDRFSARQFPNYSSELNVNALLLGDSALYLCASSSHGGAPYGYTFGSGTRLTVV.

V and J are TRBV14 and TRBJ1-1; 7 nucleotides agree with TRBD1. Germline loops: CDR1 SGHDN, CDR2 FVKESK. CDR3 size: 14 residues. With 6 bases clipped from V and 4 bases from J, the junction kept 8 bases outside the gene matches. The CDR3 coding sequence is TGTGCCAGCAGTCGTAATACAGGGGCCACTGAAGCTTTCTTT. Encoded protein: CASSRNTGATEAFF.

V gene TRBV11-2 combines with J gene TRBJ1-2; tentative D call: TRBD1 (5 bases). Germline V gene sequence: CDR1 SGHAT, CDR2 FQNNGV. The CDR3 length is 17 residues. V lost 8 bases, J lost 0 bases, and 22 bases lay in between. CDR3 coding DNA: TGTGCCAGCTTAGCGGGACCCGGAGGCCAAACTAACTATGGCTACACCTTC. The encoded protein is CASLAGPGGQTNYGYTF.

This clone showed up just a few times. This chain connects TRBV19 to TRBJ2-2, with D unresolved. Looked up from germline, CDR1 is LNHDA and CDR2 is SQIVND (reference sequence). The CDR3 loop spans 13 amino acids. Trimming cost V 7 bases and J 1 base, with 7 bases left between them. The CDR3 region has the DNA TGTGCCAGTATGGCACTGAACACCGGGGAGCTGTTTTTT. It translates to CASMALNTGELFF.